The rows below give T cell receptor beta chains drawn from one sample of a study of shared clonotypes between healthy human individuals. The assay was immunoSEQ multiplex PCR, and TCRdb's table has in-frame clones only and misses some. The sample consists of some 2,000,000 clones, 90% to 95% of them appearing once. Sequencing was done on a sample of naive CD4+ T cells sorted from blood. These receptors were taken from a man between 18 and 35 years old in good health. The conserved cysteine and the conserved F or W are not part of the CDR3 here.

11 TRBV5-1 ASSFLPDYGYT
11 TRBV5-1 ASSLRQSETQY
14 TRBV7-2 ASSLRLAGGLKEQY
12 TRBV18 ASSPIGQTYEQY
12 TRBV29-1 SVLTGGNTGELF
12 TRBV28 ASSLSRVGNTIY
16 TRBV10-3 AISDPGGLAGGQGEQF
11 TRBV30 AWASGHSDTQY
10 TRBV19 ATQGSVHEQY
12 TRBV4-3 ASSSQRGNTEAF
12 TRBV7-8 ASSLRPINEKLF
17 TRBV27 ASSFRTSGLREGSYEQY
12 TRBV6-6 ASSSQGDLSPLH
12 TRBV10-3 AISAGVVAGELF
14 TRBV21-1 ASSPPPGRYSYEQY
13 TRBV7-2 ASSLASGLAPEQY
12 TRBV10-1 ASSESLSNEKLF
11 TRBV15 ATSRGQRDEQY
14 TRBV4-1 ASSQDVSGGRYTQY
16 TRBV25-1 ASSETGKAGGPQETQY
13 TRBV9 ASSDAGTANTEAF
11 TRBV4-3 ASSQERGRSQH
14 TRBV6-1 ASSERGSTSGNTIY
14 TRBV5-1 ASSLVGQGFAGELF
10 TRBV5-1 ASSLSPGELF
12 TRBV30 AWSTRTSGYEQY
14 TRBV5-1 ASRLDSGPITDTQY
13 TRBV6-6 ASSYPGATNEKLF
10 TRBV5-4 ASSPTGSGYT
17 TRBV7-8 ASSWPGLAGAISTDTQY
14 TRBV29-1 SVVGFWLADSNTQY
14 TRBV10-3 AISESGGRRTDTQY
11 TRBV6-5 ASTLGRGGTAF
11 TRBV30 AWSVRGPGEQY